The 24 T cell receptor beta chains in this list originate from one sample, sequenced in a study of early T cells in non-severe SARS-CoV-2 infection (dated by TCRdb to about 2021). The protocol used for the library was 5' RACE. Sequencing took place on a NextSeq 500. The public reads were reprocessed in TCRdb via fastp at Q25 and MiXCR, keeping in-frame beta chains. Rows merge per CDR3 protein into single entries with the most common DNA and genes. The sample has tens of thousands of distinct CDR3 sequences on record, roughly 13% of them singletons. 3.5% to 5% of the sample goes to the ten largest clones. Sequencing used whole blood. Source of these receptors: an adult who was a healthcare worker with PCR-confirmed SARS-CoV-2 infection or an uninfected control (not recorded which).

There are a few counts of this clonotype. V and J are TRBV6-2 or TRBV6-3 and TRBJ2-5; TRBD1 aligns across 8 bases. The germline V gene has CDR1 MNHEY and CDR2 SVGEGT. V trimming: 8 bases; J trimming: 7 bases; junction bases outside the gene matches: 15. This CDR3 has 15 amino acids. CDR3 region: CASGPLQGAGGTQYF. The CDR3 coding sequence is TGTGCCAGCGGACCCTTGCAGGGGGCTGGAGGGACCCAGTACTTC.

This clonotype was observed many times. The DNA for the CDR3 is TGTGCCAGCAGAGAGGGCTATGGCTACACCTTC. This translates into CASREGYGYTF. V usage is TRBV6-5 and J usage is TRBJ1-2; D remains unclear. Germline V gene data show CDR1 as MNHEY and CDR2 as SVGAGI. The length of the CDR3 is 11 residues. V lost 6 bases, J lost 4 bases, and 6 bases lay in between.

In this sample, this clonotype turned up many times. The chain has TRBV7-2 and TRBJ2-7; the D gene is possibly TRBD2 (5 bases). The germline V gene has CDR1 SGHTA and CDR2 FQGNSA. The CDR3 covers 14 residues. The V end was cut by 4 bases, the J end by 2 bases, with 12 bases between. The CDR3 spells CASSYLGLAYEQYF. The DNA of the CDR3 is TGTGCCAGCAGCTACCTAGGACTGGCCTACGAGCAGTACTTC.

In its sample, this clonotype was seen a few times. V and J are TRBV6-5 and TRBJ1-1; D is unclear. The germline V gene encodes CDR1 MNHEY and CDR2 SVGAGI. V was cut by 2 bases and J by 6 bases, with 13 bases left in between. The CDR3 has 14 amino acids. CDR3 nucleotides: TGTGCCAGCAGTTACGACCGAAGTGGCGCTGAAGCTTTCTTT. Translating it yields CASSYDRSGAEAFF.

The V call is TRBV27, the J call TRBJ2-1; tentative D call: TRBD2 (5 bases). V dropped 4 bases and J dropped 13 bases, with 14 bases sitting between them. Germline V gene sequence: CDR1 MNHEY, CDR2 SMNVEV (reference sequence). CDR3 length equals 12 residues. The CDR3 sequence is CASSYRGQDQFF. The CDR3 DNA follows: TGTGCCAGCAGTTATAGAGGGCAGGACCAGTTCTTC.

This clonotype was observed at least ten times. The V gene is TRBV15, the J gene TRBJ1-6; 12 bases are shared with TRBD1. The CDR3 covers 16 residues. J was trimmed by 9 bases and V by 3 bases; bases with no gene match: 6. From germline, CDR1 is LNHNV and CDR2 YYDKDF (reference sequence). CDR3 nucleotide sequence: TGTGCCACCAGCAGGGGACAGGGGGCGATACCTTCACCCCTCCACTTT. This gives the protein CATSRGQGAIPSPLHF. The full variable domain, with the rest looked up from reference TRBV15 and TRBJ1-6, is DAMVIQNPRYQVTQFGKPVTLSCSQTLNHNVMYWYQQKSSQAPKLLFHYYDKDFNNEADTPDNFQSRRPNTSFCFLDIRSPGLGDTAMYLCATSRGQGAIPSPLHFGNGTRLTVT.

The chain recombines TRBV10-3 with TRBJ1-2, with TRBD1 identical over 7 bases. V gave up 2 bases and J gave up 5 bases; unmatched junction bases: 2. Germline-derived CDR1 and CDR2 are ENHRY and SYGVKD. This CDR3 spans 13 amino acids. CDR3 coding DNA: TGTGCCATCAGTGAGGACAGGGATTATGGCTACACCTTC. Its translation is CAISEDRDYGYTF.

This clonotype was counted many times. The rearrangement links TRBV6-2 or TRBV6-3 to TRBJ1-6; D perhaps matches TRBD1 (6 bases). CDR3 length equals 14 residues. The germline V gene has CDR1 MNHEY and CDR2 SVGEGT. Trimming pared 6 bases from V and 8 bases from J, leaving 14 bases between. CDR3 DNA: TGTGCCAGCAGCGGAGACGGGGGCTATTCACCCCTCCACTTT. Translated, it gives CASSGDGGYSPLHF.

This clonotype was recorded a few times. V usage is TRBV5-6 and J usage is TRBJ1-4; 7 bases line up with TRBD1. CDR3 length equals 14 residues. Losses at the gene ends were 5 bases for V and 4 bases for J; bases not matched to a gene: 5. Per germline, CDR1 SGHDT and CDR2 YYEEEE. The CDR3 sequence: CASRAGTVNEKLFF. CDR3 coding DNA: TGTGCCAGCAGGGCCGGGACAGTTAATGAAAAACTGTTTTTT.

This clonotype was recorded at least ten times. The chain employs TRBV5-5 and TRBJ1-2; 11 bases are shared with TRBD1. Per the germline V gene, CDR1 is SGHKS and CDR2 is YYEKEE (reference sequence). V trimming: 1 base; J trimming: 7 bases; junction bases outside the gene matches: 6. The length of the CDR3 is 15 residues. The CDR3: CASSLQGTGGSGYTF. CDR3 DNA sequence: TGTGCCAGCAGCTTGCAGGGGACAGGGGGTAGTGGCTACACCTTC.

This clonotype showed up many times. This CDR3 reads CSARDRLTNTEAFF. Written as DNA, the CDR3 is TGCAGTGCTAGAGATCGACTAACGAACACTGAAGCTTTCTTT. The V and J genes are TRBV20-1 and TRBJ1-1, with no clear D. CDR1 is DFQATT and CDR2 is SNEGSKA in the germline V gene (reference sequence). Trimming shortened V by 0 bases and J by 1 base, and 9 bases separated the two germline ends. The CDR3 is made up of 14 amino acids.

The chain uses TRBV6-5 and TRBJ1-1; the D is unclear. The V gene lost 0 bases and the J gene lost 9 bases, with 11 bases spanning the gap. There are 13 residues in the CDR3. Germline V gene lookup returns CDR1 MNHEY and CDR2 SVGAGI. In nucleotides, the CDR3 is TGTGCCAGCAGTTACTCGATGCGGGAGAAAGCTTTCTTT. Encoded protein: CASSYSMREKAFF.

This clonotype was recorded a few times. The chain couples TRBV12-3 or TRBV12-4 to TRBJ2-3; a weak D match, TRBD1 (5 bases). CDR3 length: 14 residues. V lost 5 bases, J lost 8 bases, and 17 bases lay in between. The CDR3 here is CASSPGSSLGTQYF. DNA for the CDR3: TGTGCCAGCAGTCCAGGGTCCTCGCTGGGTACGCAGTATTTT.

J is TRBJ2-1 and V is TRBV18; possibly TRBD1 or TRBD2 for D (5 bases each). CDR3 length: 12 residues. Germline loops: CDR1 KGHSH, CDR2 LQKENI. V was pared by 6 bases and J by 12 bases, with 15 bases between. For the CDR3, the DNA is TGTGCCAGCTCTCTCACTAGGGACGGGCAGTTCTTC. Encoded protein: CASSLTRDGQFF.

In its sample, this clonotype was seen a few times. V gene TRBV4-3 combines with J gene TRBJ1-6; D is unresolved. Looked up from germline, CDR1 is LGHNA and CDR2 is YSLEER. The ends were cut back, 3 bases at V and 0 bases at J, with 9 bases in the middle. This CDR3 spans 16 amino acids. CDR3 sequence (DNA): TGCGCCAGCAGCCAGGCGAGAAGCTCCTATAATTCACCCCTCCACTTT. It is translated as CASSQARSSYNSPLHF.

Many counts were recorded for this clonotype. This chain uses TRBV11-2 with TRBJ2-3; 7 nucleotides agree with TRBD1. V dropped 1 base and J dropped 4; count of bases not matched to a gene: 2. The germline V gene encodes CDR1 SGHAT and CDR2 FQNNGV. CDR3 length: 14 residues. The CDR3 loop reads CASSLVGGPDTQYF. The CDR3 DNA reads TGTGCCAGCAGCTTAGTAGGGGGCCCAGATACGCAGTATTTT. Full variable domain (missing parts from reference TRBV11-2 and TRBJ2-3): EAGVAQSPRYKIIEKRQSVAFWCNPISGHATLYWYQQILGQGPKLLIQFQNNGVVDDSQLPKDRFSAERLKGVDSTLKIQPAKLEDSAVYLCASSLVGGPDTQYFGPGTRLTVL.

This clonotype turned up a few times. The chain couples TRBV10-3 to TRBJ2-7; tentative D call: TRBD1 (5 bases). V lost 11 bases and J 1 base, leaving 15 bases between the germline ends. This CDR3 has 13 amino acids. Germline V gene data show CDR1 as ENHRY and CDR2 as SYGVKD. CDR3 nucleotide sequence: TGTGCCTCGAAGATGGCAGGGTCCTACGAGCAGTACTTC. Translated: CASKMAGSYEQYF.

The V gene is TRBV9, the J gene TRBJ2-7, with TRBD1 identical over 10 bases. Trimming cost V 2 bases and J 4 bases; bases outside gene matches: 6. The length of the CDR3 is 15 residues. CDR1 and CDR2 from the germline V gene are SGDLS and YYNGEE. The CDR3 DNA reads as TGTGCCAGCAGCGTCGGGACAGGGGTGTCTTACGAGCAGTACTTC. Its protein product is CASSVGTGVSYEQYF. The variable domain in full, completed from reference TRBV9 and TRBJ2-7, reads DSGVTQTPKHLITATGQRVTLRCSPRSGDLSVYWYQQSLDQGLQFLIQYYNGEERAKGNILERFSAQQFPDLHSELNLSSLELGDSALYFCASSVGTGVSYEQYFGPGTRLTVT.

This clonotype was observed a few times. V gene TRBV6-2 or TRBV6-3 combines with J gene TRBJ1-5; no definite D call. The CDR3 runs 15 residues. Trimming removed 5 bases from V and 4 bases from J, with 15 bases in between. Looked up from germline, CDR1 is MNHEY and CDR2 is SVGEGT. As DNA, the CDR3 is TGTGCCAGCAGTCTCCTCCCGGCTGGGAATCAGCCCCAGCATTTT. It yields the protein CASSLLPAGNQPQHF.

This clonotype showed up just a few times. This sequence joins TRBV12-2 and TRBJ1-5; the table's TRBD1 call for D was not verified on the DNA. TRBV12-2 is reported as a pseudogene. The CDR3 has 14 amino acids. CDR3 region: CASRQQDHNQPQHF. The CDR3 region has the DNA TGTGCAAGTCGCCAACAGGACCACAATCAGCCCCAGCATTTT.

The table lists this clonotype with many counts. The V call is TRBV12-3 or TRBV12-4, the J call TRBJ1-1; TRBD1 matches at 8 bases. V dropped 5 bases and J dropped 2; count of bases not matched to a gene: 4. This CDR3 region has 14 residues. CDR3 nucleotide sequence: TGTGCCAGCAGTCTTGGACAGGGCAACACTGAAGCTTTCTTT. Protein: CASSLGQGNTEAFF.

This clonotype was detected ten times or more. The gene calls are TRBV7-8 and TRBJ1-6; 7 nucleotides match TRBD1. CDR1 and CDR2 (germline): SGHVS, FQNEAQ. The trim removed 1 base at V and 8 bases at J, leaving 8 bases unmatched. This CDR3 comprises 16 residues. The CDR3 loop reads CASSLGSAGGYSPLHF. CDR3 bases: TGTGCCAGCAGCTTAGGGTCCGCAGGGGGGTATTCACCCCTCCACTTT.

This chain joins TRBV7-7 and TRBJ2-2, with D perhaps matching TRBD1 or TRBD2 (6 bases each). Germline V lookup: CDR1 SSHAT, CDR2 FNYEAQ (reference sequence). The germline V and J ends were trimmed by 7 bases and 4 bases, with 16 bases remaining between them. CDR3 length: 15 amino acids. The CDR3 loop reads CASKPGGDSTGELFF. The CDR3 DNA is TGTGCCAGCAAGCCCGGGGGCGACAGCACCGGGGAGCTGTTTTTT.

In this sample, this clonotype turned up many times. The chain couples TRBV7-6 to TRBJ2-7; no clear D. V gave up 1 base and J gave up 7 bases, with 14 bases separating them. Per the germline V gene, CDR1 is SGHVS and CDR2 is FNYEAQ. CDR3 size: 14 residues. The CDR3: CASSLESQVGEQYF. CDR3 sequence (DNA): TGTGCCAGCAGCTTAGAATCCCAGGTTGGGGAGCAGTACTTC.